This entry features one T cell receptor beta chain sequence. As yet, its antigen is unknown. CDR3 length equals 16 residues. CDR1 and CDR2 (germline): KGHSH, LQKENI. The V end lost 3 bases, the J end lost 0 bases, and 12 bases lay between the germline ends. The source of the sample is a study of T-cell memory formation after mild COVID-19. Study-level points and caveats: Those CD4+ clones that contracted were mainly in CM and EM (CD8+ ones in EMRA). Cross-reactive memory appears to have joined, as suggested by some responding clones showing up in pre-infection memory.

cDNA libraries for TCR alpha and TCR beta, carrying sample barcodes and UMIs, came from 5'RACE with constant-segment primers. TCRdb ran MiXCR on the 5' RACE reads and lists one entry per CDR3 protein. This table holds a few hundred thousand distinct CDR3 sequences, 25% to 30% found once. Sequencing was done on a sample of PBMCs or a T cell subset sorted from them (not recorded which). This TCR was recovered from an adult woman who had mild COVID-19 (a few samples of this study predate the infection). Cell type and time point are not known. This chain joins TRBV18 and TRBJ1-3, with no clear D. CDR3 coding DNA: TGTGCCAGCTCACCTGGGCAGGTGAACTCTGGAAACACCATATATTTT. This translates into CASSPGQVNSGNTIYF.